This note documents a single T cell receptor beta chain sequence. The target antigen is unknown. This sample was taken from a study of T-cell reconstitution after alpha-beta-depleted transplantation in children. A library of TCRbeta sequences, prepared with unique molecular identifiers, was generated. TCRdb redid the calling of the PCR reads with MiXCR, one entry per CDR3 protein. The sample holds roughly 49,000 distinct CDR3 sequences, about 10% seen once. Study results and limitations: Diversity and T-cell counts at one year after transplant derived mostly from new T cells. About two months after transplant, alpha-beta T cells reportedly came from several hundred expanded graft clones. Several patients had high TCRbeta diversity at day 60; it came from surviving recipient T cells and thymic progenitors.

The V end lost 6 bases, the J end lost 0 bases, and 12 bases lay between the germline ends. Per the germline V gene, CDR1 is DFQATT and CDR2 is SNEGSKA (reference sequence). The CDR3 loop spans 14 amino acids. The sequence was collected from a male patient aged 2-15 years who had a stem cell transplant for chronic granulomatous disease, so the T cells may come from the graft donor. The sequences come from PBMCs, mostly from graft donor cells, collected 60 days after TCRalphabeta/CD19-depleted stem cell transplant. V usage is TRBV20-1 and J usage is TRBJ2-1, with D possibly being TRBD2 (6 bases). The CDR3 here is CSAAAGSSYNEQFF. DNA for the CDR3: TGCAGTGCCGCGGCGGGAAGCTCCTACAATGAGCAGTTCTTC.